This T cell receptor beta chain was obtained from a study of Graves' ophthalmopathy and Graves' hyperthyroidism. At the level of the study: Before any treatment, peripheral blood was taken at the initial diagnosis.

This clonotype has more than one count but fewer than ten. Its antigen is undetermined. CDR3 regions of TCR beta were amplified from RNA transcripts. The library came from an HTBI-primed first-round RT-PCR and a second-round multiplex PCR. TCRdb fed the multiplex PCR reads into MiXCR, producing one record per CDR3 protein. The data show about 380,000 distinct CDR3 sequences, 15% to 19% seen once. Where ophthalmopathy was absent within 18 months of follow-up, hyperthyroidism was stable. An approximately 10 ml volume of fresh peripheral blood provided the PBMCs. Trimming removed 11 bases at V and 0 bases at J, with 14 bases between. CDR1 and CDR2 from the germline V gene are LGHDT and YNNKEL (reference sequence). The CDR3 consists of 13 residues. Points from the study as a whole: Sensitivity reached 60% to 71% and specificity under 85% when the model predicted ophthalmopathy progression.

This chain connects TRBV3-1 to TRBJ2-7; a weak D match, TRBD2 (6 bases). The receptor was derived from a woman under 30 with stable Graves' hyperthyroidism. The sequenced material came from peripheral blood. CDR3 sequence: CALWPGLSYEQYF. DNA for the CDR3: TGTGCCCTTTGGCCGGGACTCTCCTACGAGCAGTACTTC.